The clone carrying this TCR beta chain occurred many times. This sample is drawn from a study of T cells in Graves' hyperthyroidism and ophthalmopathy. What was amplified from RNA transcripts were TCR beta CDR3 regions. A set of HTBI primers served as the primers for a first-round RT-PCR of the TCR CDR3. A single record per CDR3 protein comes from TCRdb applying MiXCR to the multiplex PCR reads. The table lists hundreds of thousands of distinct CDR3 sequences, less than 15% of them singletons. Germline V lookup: CDR1 MNHNS, CDR2 SASEGT. This CDR3 is built from 16 residues. V lost 8 bases and J lost 2, with 19 bases in between. Newly diagnosed patients aged 18 to 65 had hyperthyroidism of under 2 months' duration.

Material for sequencing was blood. The receptor was isolated from a woman in her late teens or twenties with Graves' hyperthyroidism. The chain recombines TRBV6-1 with TRBJ1-5; D might be TRBD1 (5 bases). The CDR3 nucleotides read TGTGCCAGCGGGAGGGGCACTCTCCCTGGCAATCAGCCCCAGCATTTT. Its translation is CASGRGTLPGNQPQHF.